The present TCR beta chain was sequenced within a study of cytomegalovirus exposure and HLA in healthy donors. Points from the study as a whole: Researchers catalogued under 200 TCR beta chains as cytomegalovirus-associated.

From the roughly 120-subject validation cohort, which was separate from the roughly 700-subject first cohort, the donors were drawn. Remarks on this clone: Its antigen is unidentified.

Libraries were prepared by immunoSEQ multiplex PCR; TCRdb keeps only in-frame clonotypes and omits some of them. The data contain some 150,000 clones, around nine tenths of them seen just once; the ten biggest clones take up around 3%. Germline V lookup: CDR1 SGHRS, CDR2 YFSETQ. Trimming removed 0 bases from V and 0 bases from J, with 6 bases in between. The CDR3 spans 14 residues. Specimen: PBMCs. This chain connects TRBV5-1 to TRBJ1-1; D not resolved. The origin of this receptor is a young man in good health and CMV-seronegative. The CDR3, as DNA: TGCGCCAGCAGCTTGGAGCTCTTGAACACTGAAGCTTTCTTT. Its protein product is CASSLELLNTEAFF. The full variable domain, with the rest looked up from reference TRBV5-1 and TRBJ1-1, is KAGVTQTPRYLIKTRGQQVTLSCSPISGHRSVSWYQQTPGQGLQFLFEYFSETQRNKGNFPGRFSGRQFSNSRSEMNVSTLELGDSALYLCASSLELLNTEAFFGQGTRLTVV.